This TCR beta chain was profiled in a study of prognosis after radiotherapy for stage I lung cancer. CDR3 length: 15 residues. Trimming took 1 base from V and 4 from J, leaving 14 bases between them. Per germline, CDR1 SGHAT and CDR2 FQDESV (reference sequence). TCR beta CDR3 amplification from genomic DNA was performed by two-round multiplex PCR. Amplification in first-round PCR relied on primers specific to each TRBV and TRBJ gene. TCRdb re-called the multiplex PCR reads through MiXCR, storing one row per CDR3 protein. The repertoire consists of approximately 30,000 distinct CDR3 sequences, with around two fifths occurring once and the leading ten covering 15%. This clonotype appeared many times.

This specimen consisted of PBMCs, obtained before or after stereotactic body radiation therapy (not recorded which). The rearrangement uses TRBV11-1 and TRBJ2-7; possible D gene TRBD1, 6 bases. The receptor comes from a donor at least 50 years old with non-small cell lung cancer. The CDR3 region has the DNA TGTGCCAGCAGCTTAGATCCCGGGACACTTTACGAGCAGTACTTC. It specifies CASSLDPGTLYEQYF.